Listed here are 18 T cell receptor beta chains from one sample, sequenced in a study of Ad26.COV2.S vaccination and SARS-CoV-2 variants. Indicated treatment: roughly 19 received Ad26.COV2.S at low or high dose, single or two shots; about 5 received placebo; per-sample allocation not given. After the first vaccine or placebo injection, samples were drawn on day 63. Here immunoSEQ multiplex PCR was the method, and the copy in TCRdb shows in-frame clones only, minus some. The data show 400,000 to 450,000 clones, about 90% seen once. The material sequenced was peripheral blood, taken in a trial of Ad26.COV2.S vaccine versus placebo. The receptors were sampled from a person aged 18 to 65 who received the Ad26.COV2.S COVID-19 vaccine or a placebo.

V gene TRBV28 combines with J gene TRBJ2-7, with unresolved D. The CDR3 sequence is 12 residues long. Germline-derived CDR1 and CDR2 are MDHEN and SYDVKM. Trimming cost V 1 base and J 8 bases, with 9 bases left between them. This chain's CDR3 is CASSLSTVQQYF. The CDR3 nucleotides are TGTGCCAGCAGTTTATCAACAGTCCAGCAGTACTTC. Full variable domain (outside the CDR3, taken from reference TRBV28 and TRBJ2-7): DVKVTQSSRYLVKRTGEKVFLECVQDMDHENMFWYRQDPGLGLRLIYFSYDVKMKEKGDIPEGYSVSREKKERFSLILESASTNQTSMYLCASSLSTVQQYFGPGTRLTVT.

The chain carries TRBV27 and TRBJ1-1; D is possibly TRBD1 (5 bases). The CDR3 loop spans 16 amino acids. The germline V gene has CDR1 MNHEY and CDR2 SMNVEV (reference sequence). V was trimmed by 2 bases and J by 5 bases, leaving 18 bases between them. CDR3 sequence (DNA): TGTGCCAGCAGTTTAAACGGGGCCGGGGGGGTGACTGAAGCTTTCTTT. Encoded protein: CASSLNGAGGVTEAFF.

This chain joins TRBV6-6 and TRBJ1-1, with TRBD1 as a possible D gene (6 bases). Looked up from germline, CDR1 is MNHNY and CDR2 is SVGAGI (reference sequence). CDR3 size: 14 residues. V lost 5 bases and J lost 4, with 14 bases in between. The CDR3 spells CASSPDRRATEAFF. The CDR3 DNA reads as TGTGCCAGCAGTCCCGACAGGAGGGCCACTGAAGCTTTCTTT.

The chain links TRBV4-1 to TRBJ1-2, with D unclear. V was pared by 1 base and J by 4 bases, with 13 bases between. This CDR3 has 15 amino acids. Germline V CDR1 and CDR2: MGHRA, YSYEKL. The DNA of the CDR3 is TGCGCCAGCAGCCAAGGCCCCTCTCGGGGCTATGGCTACACCTTC. It encodes CASSQGPSRGYGYTF.

J is TRBJ2-1 and V is TRBV7-9, with D possibly matching TRBD1 (6 bases). V was shortened by 4 bases and J by 4 bases, with 17 bases between the two germline ends. Per the germline V gene, CDR1 is SEHNR and CDR2 is FQNEAQ (reference sequence). The CDR3 totals 16 residues. The CDR3 region has the DNA TGTGCCAGCAGCTCGGACAGAAACAACCCGTACAATGAGCAGTTCTTC. Protein product: CASSSDRNNPYNEQFF.

This chain connects TRBV19 to TRBJ1-3; D is perhaps TRBD1 (6 bases). The CDR3 consists of 14 residues. V lost 2 bases and J 8 bases, leaving 13 bases between the germline ends. CDR1 is LNHDA and CDR2 is SQIVND in the germline V gene (reference sequence). This chain's CDR3 is CASSIFGGSDTIYF. The CDR3 DNA is TGTGCCAGTAGTATATTTGGGGGCTCGGACACCATATATTTT. Full variable domain (rest looked up from reference TRBV19 and TRBJ1-3): DGGITQSPKYLFRKEGQNVTLSCEQNLNHDAMYWYRQDPGQGLRLIYYSQIVNDFQKGDIAEGYSVSREKKESFPLTVTSAQKNPTAFYLCASSIFGGSDTIYFGEGSWLTVV.

The chain is built from TRBV5-4 and TRBJ2-1, with 9 bases lining up with TRBD2. Looked up from germline, CDR1 is SGHNT and CDR2 is YYREEE (reference sequence). V dropped 5 bases and J dropped 4; count of bases not matched to a gene: 10. The CDR3 spans 16 residues. This CDR3 is CASSPRGGASYNEQFF. The CDR3 DNA reads TGTGCCAGCAGTCCGCGCGGGGGGGCCTCGTACAATGAGCAGTTCTTC.

This chain uses TRBV18 with TRBJ1-1; possibly TRBD1 for D (6 bases). Germline CDR1 is KGHSH and CDR2 is LQKENI. The CDR3 length is 15 residues. V was trimmed by 0 bases and J by 1 base, leaving 9 bases between them. In DNA, the CDR3 is TGTGCCAGCTCACCACCCGGGACAAGGAACACTGAAGCTTTCTTT. Translation gives CASSPPGTRNTEAFF.

The chain has TRBV27 and TRBJ1-2; a weak D match, TRBD1 (5 bases). CDR1 and CDR2 from the germline V gene are MNHEY and SMNVEV (reference sequence). Between the trimmed V and J ends, which lost 1 base and 4 bases, there was a span of 16 bases. The CDR3 extends over 16 amino acids. CDR3 DNA: TGTGCCAGCAGTTTATGGGGGAACCGGGACTTCTATGGCTACACCTTC. It specifies CASSLWGNRDFYGYTF.

This chain links TRBV7-2 with TRBJ2-5; the D is unclear. CDR3 length: 14 amino acids. V shed 4 bases and J shed 3 bases, with 12 bases lying between them. Germline CDR1 is SGHTA and CDR2 is FQGNSA. As DNA, the CDR3 is TGTGCCAGCAGCTATTATGTGGAAGAAGAGACCCAGTACTTC. The encoded protein is CASSYYVEEETQYF. Full variable domain (outside the CDR3, taken from reference TRBV7-2 and TRBJ2-5): GAGVSQSPSNKVTEKGKDVELRCDPISGHTALYWYRQSLGQGLEFLIYFQGNSAPDKSGLPSDRFSAERTGGSVSTLTIQRTQQEDSAVYLCASSYYVEEETQYFGPGTRLLVL.

V usage is TRBV5-6 and J usage is TRBJ2-7, with D unresolved. The V end lost 4 bases, the J end lost 2 bases, and 13 bases lay between the germline ends. This CDR3 has 14 residues. The germline V gene encodes CDR1 SGHDT and CDR2 YYEEEE. The DNA for the CDR3 is TGTGCCAGCAGCGTATGGACGCAGCCCTACGAGCAGTACTTC. Amino acids: CASSVWTQPYEQYF.

The chain couples TRBV11-2 to TRBJ1-2; D is perhaps TRBD1 (5 bases). Germline values: CDR1 SGHAT, CDR2 FQNNGV. V shed 0 bases and J shed 6 bases, with 17 bases lying between them. The CDR3 length is 16 residues. CDR3 in DNA: TGTGCCAGCAGCTTAGAACCGGGACGGCAGACCGATGGCTACACCTTC. It yields the protein CASSLEPGRQTDGYTF.

Only one count was recorded for this clone. The chain couples TRBV11-2 to TRBJ1-2, with D maybe TRBD1 (5 bases). The CDR3 covers 14 residues. V lost 3 bases to trimming and J lost 2 bases, with 10 bases between them. The germline gives CDR1 SGHAT, CDR2 FQNNGV. The CDR3 is CASSLRGTNYGYTF. DNA of the CDR3: TGTGCCAGCAGCTTGAGGGGCACGAACTATGGCTACACCTTC.

J is TRBJ2-1 and V is TRBV2, with D uncertain. This CDR3 contains 13 residues. Per the germline V gene, CDR1 is SNHLY and CDR2 is FYNNEI. Trimming shortened V by 4 bases and J by 4 bases, and 8 bases separated the two germline ends. The CDR3 is CASSVQIYNEQFF. The CDR3 DNA reads TGTGCCAGCAGTGTCCAAATATACAATGAGCAGTTCTTC.

The chain joins TRBV18 to TRBJ2-7, with D hard to call. Trimming removed 6 bases at V and 3 bases at J, with 15 bases between. The CDR3 runs 14 residues. The germline V gene encodes CDR1 KGHSH and CDR2 LQKENI. CDR3 bases: TGTGCCAGCTCCCCTAGGACGGACCTCTACGAGCAGTACTTC. It codes for CASSPRTDLYEQYF. The entire variable domain, with the rest obtained from reference TRBV18 and TRBJ2-7, is as follows: NAGVMQNPRHLVRRRGQEARLRCSPMKGHSHVYWYRQLPEEGLKFMVYLQKENIIDESGMPKERFSAEFPKEGPSILRIQQVVRGDSAAYFCASSPRTDLYEQYFGPGTRLTVT.

V is TRBV27 and J is TRBJ2-7, with 7 bases aligning to TRBD1. V shed 4 bases, J shed 3 bases, and the junction held 6 bases outside the gene matches. Germline loops: CDR1 MNHEY, CDR2 SMNVEV (reference sequence). The CDR3 totals 14 residues. The CDR3 region has the DNA TGTGCCAGCAGTTGGCAGGGGGATTTCTACGAGCAGTACTTC. This translates into CASSWQGDFYEQYF.

CDR3 protein: CASRRWDCLSRFF. In DNA, the CDR3 is TGCGCCAGCAGACGATGGGACTGCCTAAGTCGTTTCTTC. V and J are TRBV23-1 and TRBJ2-1; possible D gene TRBD2, 6 bases. TRBV23-1 is marked as an open reading frame, function uncertain. V was cut by 6 bases and J by 16 bases, with 22 bases left in between. This CDR3 has 13 residues.

The V gene is TRBV24-1, the J gene TRBJ2-2, with D possibly being TRBD2 (6 bases). The germline V gene encodes CDR1 KGHDR and CDR2 SFDVKD. V was clipped by 0 bases and J by 0 bases, with 16 bases between them. This CDR3 spans 19 amino acids. This CDR3 is CATSDLPRGYRPNTGELFF. CDR3 sequence (DNA): TGTGCCACCAGTGATTTGCCGCGGGGTTATCGACCGAACACCGGGGAGCTGTTTTTT.